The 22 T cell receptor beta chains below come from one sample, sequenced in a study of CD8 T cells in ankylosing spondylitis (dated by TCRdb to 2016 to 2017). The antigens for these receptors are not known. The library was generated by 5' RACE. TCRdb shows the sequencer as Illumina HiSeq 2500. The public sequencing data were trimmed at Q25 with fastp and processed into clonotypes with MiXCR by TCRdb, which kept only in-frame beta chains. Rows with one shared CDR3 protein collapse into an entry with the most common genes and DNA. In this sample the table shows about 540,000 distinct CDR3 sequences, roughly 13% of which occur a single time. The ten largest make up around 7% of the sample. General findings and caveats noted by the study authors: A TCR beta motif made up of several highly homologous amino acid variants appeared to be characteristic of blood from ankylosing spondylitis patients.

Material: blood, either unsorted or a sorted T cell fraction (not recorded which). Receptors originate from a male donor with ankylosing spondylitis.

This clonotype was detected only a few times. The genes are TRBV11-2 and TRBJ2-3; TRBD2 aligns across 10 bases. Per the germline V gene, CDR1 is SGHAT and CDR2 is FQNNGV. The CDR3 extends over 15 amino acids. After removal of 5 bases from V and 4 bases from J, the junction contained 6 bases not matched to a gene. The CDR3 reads CASSPTSGPSDTQYF. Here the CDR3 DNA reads TGTGCCAGCAGCCCGACTAGCGGGCCCTCAGATACGCAGTATTTT. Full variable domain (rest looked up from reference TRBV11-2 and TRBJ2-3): EAGVAQSPRYKIIEKRQSVAFWCNPISGHATLYWYQQILGQGPKLLIQFQNNGVVDDSQLPKDRFSAERLKGVDSTLKIQPAKLEDSAVYLCASSPTSGPSDTQYFGPGTRLTVL.

The DNA for the CDR3 is TGCAGTGCTAGCAGGGCTCCGTCCACAGATACGCAGTATTTT. Translated: CSASRAPSTDTQYF. The rearrangement uses TRBV20-1 and TRBJ2-3; weak D call: TRBD1 (5 bases). Germline CDR1 reads DFQATT; CDR2 reads SNEGSKA (reference sequence). The V end was cut by 3 bases, the J end by 2 bases, with 12 bases between. The CDR3 is made up of 14 amino acids.

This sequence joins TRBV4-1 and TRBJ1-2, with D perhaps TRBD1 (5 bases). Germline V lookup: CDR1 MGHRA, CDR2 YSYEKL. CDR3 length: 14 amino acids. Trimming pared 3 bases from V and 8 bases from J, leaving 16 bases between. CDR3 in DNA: TGCGCCAGCAGCCATCGGGACTTAGGGGCGGGCTACACCTTC. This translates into CASSHRDLGAGYTF.

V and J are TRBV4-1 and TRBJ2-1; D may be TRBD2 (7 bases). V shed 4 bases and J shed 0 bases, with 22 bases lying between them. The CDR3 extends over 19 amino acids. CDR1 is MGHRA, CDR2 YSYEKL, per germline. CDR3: CASSRLTGGGGSSYNEQFF. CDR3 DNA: TGCGCCAGCAGCCGACTAACCGGGGGCGGCGGGAGCTCCTACAATGAGCAGTTCTTC.

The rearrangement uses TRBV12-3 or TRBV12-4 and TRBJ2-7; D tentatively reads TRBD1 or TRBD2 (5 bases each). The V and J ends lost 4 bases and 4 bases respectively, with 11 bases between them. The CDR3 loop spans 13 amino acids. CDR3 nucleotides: TGTGCCAGCAGTTGGGGGACGGAATACGAGCAGTACTTC. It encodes CASSWGTEYEQYF.

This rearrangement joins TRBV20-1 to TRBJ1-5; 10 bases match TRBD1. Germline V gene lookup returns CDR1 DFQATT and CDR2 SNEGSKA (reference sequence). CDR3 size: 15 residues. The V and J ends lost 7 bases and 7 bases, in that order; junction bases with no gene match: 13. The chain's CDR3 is CSVQAGQGRRQPQHF. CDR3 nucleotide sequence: TGCAGTGTCCAGGCGGGACAGGGGAGACGACAGCCCCAGCATTTT.

CDR3: CASSFGERQETQYF. The CDR3 nucleotides read TGTGCCAGCAGCTTTGGGGAGCGCCAAGAGACCCAGTACTTC. The chain carries TRBV7-9 and TRBJ2-5; the D gene is possibly TRBD2 (5 bases). Germline CDR1 is SEHNR and CDR2 is FQNEAQ (reference sequence). The CDR3 has 14 residues. The V and J ends lost 3 bases and 1 base respectively, with 9 bases between them.

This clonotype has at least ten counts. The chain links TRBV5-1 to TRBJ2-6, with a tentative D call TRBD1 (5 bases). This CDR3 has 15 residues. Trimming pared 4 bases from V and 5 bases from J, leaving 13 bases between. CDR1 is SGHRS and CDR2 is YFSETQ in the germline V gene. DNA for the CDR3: TGCGCCAGCAGCCAGGGTGGAGTTCGGGCCAACGTCCTGACTTTC. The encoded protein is CASSQGGVRANVLTF.

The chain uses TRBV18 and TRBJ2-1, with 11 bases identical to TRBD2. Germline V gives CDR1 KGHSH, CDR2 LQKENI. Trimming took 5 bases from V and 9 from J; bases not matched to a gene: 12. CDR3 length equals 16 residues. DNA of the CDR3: TGTGCCAGCTCAGCTAAAACTAGCGGGAGAGTTGGTGAGCAGTTCTTC. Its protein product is CASSAKTSGRVGEQFF.

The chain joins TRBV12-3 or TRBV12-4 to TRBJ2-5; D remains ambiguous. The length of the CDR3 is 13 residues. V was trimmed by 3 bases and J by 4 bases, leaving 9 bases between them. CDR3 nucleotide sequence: TGTGCCAGCAGTTTCCAAAGACGAGAGACCCAGTACTTC. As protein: CASSFQRRETQYF.

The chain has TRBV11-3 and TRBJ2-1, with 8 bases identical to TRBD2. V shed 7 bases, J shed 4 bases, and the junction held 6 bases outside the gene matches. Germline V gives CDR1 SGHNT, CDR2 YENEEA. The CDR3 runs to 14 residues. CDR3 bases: TGTGCCAGCACCCCGGGGGGGGAATACAATGAGCAGTTCTTC. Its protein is CASTPGGEYNEQFF. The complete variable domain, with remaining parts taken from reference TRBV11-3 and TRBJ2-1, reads EAGVVQSPRYKIIEKKQPVAFWCNPISGHNTLYWYLQNLGQGPELLIRYENEEAVDDSQLPKDRFSAERLKGVDSTLKIQPAELGDSAVYLCASTPGGEYNEQFFGPGTRLTVL.

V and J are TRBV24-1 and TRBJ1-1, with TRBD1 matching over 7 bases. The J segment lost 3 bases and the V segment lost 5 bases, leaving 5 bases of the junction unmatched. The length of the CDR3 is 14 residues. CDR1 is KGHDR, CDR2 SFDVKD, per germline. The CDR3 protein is CATSARGRHTEAFF. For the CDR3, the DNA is TGTGCCACCAGTGCCAGGGGGAGGCACACTGAAGCTTTCTTT.

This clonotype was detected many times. The CDR3 DNA reads as TGCAGTGCTTACGGGGGAGCCTACAATGAGCAGTTCTTC. This gives the protein CSAYGGAYNEQFF. V is TRBV20-1 and J is TRBJ2-1; tentatively, D is TRBD2 (6 bases). V lost 5 bases and J 2 bases, leaving 10 bases between the germline ends. Germline V CDR1 and CDR2: DFQATT, SNEGSKA (reference sequence). CDR3 length equals 13 residues.

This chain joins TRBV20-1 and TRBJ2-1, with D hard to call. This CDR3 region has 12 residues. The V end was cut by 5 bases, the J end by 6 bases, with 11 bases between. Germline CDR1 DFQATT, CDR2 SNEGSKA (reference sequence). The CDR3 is CSAYVAGNEQFF. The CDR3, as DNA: TGCAGTGCTTATGTAGCAGGCAATGAGCAGTTCTTC.

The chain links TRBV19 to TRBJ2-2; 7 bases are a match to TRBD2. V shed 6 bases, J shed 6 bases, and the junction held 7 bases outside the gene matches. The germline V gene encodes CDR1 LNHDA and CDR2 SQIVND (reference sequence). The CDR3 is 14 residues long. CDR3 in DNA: TGTGCCAGTAGATTAGGACTAGTCCCCGGGGAGCTGTTTTTT. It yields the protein CASRLGLVPGELFF.

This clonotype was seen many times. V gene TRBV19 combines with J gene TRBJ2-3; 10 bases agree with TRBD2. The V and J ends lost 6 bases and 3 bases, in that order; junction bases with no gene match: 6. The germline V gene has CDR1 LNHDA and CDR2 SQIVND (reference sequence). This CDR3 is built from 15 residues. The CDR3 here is CASSTRLAGTDTQYF. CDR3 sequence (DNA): TGTGCCAGTAGCACCCGACTAGCGGGTACAGATACGCAGTATTTT. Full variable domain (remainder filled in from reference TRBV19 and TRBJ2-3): DGGITQSPKYLFRKEGQNVTLSCEQNLNHDAMYWYRQDPGQGLRLIYYSQIVNDFQKGDIAEGYSVSREKKESFPLTVTSAQKNPTAFYLCASSTRLAGTDTQYFGPGTRLTVL.

The CDR3 spells CASSKGGNTEAFF. CDR3 DNA: TGCGCCAGCAGCAAAGGGGGCAACACTGAAGCTTTCTTT. This chain joins TRBV10-1 and TRBJ1-1; 7 bases are a match to TRBD1. Germline loops: CDR1 WNHNN, CDR2 SYGVQD (reference sequence). The trim removed 6 bases at V and 2 bases at J, leaving 3 bases unmatched. The CDR3 loop spans 13 amino acids.

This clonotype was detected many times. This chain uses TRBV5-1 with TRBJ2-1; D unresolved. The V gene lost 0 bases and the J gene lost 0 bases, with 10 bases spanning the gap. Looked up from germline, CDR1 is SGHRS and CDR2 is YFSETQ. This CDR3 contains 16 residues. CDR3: CASSLAPASSYNEQFF. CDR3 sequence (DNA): TGCGCCAGCAGCTTGGCCCCAGCGAGCTCCTACAATGAGCAGTTCTTC.

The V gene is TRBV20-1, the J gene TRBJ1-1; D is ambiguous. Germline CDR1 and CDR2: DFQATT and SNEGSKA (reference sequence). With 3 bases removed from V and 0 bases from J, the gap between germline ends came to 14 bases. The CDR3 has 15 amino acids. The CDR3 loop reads CSARNRITLNTEAFF. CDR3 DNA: TGCAGTGCTAGGAATAGGATCACACTGAACACTGAAGCTTTCTTT.

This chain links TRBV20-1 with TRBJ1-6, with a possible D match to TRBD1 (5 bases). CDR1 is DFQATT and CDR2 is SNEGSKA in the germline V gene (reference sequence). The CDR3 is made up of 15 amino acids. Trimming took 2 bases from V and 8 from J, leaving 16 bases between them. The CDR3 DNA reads TGCAGTGCTAGACGTTGGGACTTGGGCGATTCACCCCTCCACTTT. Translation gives CSARRWDLGDSPLHF.

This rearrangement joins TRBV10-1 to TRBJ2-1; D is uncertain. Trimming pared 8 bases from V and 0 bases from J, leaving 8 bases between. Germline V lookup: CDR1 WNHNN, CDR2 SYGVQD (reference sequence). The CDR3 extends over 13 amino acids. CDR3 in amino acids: CASGPSSYNEQFF. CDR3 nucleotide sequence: TGCGCCAGCGGGCCGAGCTCCTACAATGAGCAGTTCTTC.

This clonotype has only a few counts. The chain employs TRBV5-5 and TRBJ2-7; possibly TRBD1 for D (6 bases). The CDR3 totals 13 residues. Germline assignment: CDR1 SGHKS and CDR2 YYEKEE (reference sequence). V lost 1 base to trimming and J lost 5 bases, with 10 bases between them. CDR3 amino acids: CASSLQGSDEQYF. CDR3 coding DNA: TGTGCCAGCAGCTTGCAGGGGTCAGACGAGCAGTACTTC. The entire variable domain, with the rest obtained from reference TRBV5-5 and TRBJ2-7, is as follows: DAGVTQSPTHLIKTRGQQVTLRCSPISGHKSVSWYQQVLGQGPQFIFQYYEKEERGRGNFPDRFSARQFPNYSSELNVNALLLGDSALYLCASSLQGSDEQYFGPGTRLTVT.